This T cell receptor beta chain was sequenced during a study of T cells in women clearing cervical HPV infection. Study overall: Controls gave blood once infection was undetectable; cases at lesion identification.

With respect to this clone: The sequence runs out 3 residues before the end of the CDR3; the remainder is reconstructed from the germline J gene.

Some clones are missing from TCRdb's copy, which holds only in-frame ones; the method was immunoSEQ multiplex PCR. Reported are 42,000 or so clones; the ten largest clones contain 4.5% to 5.5%. This CDR3 has 15 amino acids. Trimming at V came to 0 bases and at J to 6 bases, leaving 7 bases not matched to a gene. Germline V gene lookup returns CDR1 DFQATT and CDR2 SNEGSKA (reference sequence). This clonotype was obtained from a woman between 18 and 70 years old with a cervical HPV16 infection that either progressed to CIN3+ or cleared (not recorded which). The sequencing sample was made of blood buffy coat. This rearrangement joins TRBV20-1 to TRBJ2-1, with 8 bases lining up with TRBD2. The CDR3 DNA, read in part, is TGCAGTGCTAGAGATTACGGGGGGGCTGGCAATGAG. The encoded protein is CSARDYGGAGNE. The full CDR3 reads CSARDYGGAGNEQFF.